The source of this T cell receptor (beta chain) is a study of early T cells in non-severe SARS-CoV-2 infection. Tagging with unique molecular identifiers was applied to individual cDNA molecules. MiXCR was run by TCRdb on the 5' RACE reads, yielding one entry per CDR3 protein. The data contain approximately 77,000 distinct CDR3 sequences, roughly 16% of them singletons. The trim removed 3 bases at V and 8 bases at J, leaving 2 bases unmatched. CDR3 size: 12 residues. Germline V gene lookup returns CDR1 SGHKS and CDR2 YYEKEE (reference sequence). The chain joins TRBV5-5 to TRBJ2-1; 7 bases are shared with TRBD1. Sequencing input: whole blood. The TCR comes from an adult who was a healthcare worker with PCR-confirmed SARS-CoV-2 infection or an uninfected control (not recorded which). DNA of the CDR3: TGTGCCAGCAGCTATGACAGGGATGAGCAGTTCTTC. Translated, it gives CASSYDRDEQFF.